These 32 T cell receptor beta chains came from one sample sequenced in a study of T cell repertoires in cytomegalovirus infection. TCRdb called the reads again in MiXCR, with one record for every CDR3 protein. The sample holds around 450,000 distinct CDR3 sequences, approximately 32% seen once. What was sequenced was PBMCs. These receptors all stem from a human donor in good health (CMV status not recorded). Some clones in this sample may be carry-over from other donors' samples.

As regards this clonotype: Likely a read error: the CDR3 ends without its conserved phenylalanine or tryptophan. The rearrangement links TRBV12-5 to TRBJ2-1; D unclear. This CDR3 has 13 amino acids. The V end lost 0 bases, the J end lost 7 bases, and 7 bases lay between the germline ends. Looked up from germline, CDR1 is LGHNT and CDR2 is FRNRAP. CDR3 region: CASGLVASNEQFL. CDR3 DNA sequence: TGTGCTAGTGGTTTGGTAGCAAGTAATGAGCAGTTCTTA.

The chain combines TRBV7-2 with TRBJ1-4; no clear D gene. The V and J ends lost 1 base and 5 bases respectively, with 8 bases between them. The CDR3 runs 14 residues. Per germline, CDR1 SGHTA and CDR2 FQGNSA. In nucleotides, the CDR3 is TGTGCCAGCAGCTTAGGTTATCCGAATGAAAAACTGTTTTTT. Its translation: CASSLGYPNEKLFF.

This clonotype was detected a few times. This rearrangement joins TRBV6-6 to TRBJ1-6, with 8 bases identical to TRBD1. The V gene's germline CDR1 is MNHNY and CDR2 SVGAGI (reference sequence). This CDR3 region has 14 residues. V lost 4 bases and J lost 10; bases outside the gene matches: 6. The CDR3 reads CASSSTGVGSPLHF. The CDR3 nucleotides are TGTGCCAGCAGTTCGACAGGGGTTGGGTCACCCCTCCACTTT.

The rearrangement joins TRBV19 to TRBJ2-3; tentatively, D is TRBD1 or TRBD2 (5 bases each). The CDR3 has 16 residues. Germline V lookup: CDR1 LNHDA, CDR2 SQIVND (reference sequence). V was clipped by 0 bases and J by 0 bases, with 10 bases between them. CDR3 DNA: TGTGCCAGTAGTATAGATGTGGGGGTGAGCACAGATACGCAGTATTTT. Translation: CASSIDVGVSTDTQYF.

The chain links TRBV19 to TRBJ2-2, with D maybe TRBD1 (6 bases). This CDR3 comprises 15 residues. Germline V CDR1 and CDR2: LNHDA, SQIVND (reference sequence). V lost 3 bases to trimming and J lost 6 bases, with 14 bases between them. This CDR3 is CASSIWGRRAGELFF. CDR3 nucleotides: TGTGCCAGTAGTATCTGGGGGCGAAGGGCCGGGGAGCTGTTTTTT.

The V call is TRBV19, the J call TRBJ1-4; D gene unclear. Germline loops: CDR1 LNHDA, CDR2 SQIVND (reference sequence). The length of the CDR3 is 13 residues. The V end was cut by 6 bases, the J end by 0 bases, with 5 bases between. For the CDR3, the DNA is TGTGCCAGTAGGAGGGCAACTAATGAAAAACTGTTTTTT. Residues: CASRRATNEKLFF.

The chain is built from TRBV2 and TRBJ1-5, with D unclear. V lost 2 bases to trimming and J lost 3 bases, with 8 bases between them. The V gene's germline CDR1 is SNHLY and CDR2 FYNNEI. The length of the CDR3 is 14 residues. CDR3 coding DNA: TGTGCCAGCAGTGAATACGGCCCCAATCAGCCCCAGCATTTT. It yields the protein CASSEYGPNQPQHF.

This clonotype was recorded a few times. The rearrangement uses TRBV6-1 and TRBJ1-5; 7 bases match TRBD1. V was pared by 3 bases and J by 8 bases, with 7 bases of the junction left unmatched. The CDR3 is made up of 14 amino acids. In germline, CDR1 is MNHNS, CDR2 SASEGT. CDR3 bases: TGTGCCAGCAGTGAGCTACAGGGGCGCAAGCCCCAGCATTTT. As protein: CASSELQGRKPQHF.

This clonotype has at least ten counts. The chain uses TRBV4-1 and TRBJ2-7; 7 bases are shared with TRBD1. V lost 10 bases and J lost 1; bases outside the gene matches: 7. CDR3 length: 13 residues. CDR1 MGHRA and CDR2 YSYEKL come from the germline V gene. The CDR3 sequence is CATGQVVSYEQYF. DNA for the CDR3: TGCGCCACTGGACAGGTAGTATCCTACGAGCAGTACTTC.

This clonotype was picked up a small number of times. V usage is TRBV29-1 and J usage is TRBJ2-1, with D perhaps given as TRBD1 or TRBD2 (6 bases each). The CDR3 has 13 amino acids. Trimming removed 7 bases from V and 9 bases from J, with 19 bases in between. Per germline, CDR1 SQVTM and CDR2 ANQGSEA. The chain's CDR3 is CSAGAGARGEQFF. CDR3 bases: TGCAGCGCGGGGGCAGGGGCTCGAGGTGAGCAGTTCTTC.

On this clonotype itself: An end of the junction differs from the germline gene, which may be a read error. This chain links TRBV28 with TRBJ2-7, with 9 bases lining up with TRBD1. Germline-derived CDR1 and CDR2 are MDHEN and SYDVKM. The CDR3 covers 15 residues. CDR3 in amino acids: CDSSAGGTGTYEHYF. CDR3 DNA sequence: TGTGACAGCAGTGCTGGAGGGACAGGGACCTACGAGCATTACTTC.

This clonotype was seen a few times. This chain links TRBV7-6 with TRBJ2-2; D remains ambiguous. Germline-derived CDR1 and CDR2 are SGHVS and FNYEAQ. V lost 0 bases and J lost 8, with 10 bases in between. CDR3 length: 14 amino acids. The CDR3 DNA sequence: TGTGCCAGCAGCTTAGCCCGATCGGTAGGGGAGCTGTTTTTT. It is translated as CASSLARSVGELFF.

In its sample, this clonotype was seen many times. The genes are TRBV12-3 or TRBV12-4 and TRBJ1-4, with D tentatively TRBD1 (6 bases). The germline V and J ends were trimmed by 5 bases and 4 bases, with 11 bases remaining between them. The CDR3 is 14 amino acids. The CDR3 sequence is CASSRTAINEKLFF. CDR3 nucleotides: TGTGCCAGCAGTCGGACAGCAATTAATGAAAAACTGTTTTTT.

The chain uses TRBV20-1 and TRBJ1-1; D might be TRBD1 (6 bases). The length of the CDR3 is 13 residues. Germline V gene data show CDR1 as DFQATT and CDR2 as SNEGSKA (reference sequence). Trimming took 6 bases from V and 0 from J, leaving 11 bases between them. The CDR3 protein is CSARRGVNTEAFF. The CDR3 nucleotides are TGCAGTGCAAGAAGGGGGGTGAACACTGAAGCTTTCTTT.

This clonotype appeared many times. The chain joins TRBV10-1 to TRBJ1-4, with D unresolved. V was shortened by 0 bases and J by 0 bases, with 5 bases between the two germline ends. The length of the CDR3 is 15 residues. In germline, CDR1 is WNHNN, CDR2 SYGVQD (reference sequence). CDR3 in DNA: TGCGCCAGCAGTGAGTCGGGTGCAACTAATGAAAAACTGTTTTTT. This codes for CASSESGATNEKLFF.

The DNA of the CDR3 is TGTGCCAGCAGTTACTCTTCCGTGACAGTGACCGGGGAGCTGTTTTTT. This encodes CASSYSSVTVTGELFF. The genes are TRBV6-2 or TRBV6-3 and TRBJ2-2, with D possibly TRBD1 on 5 matching bases. The CDR3 is made up of 16 amino acids. The V gene lost 0 bases and the J gene lost 5 bases, with 13 bases spanning the gap. Germline-derived CDR1 and CDR2 are MNHEY and SVGEGT.

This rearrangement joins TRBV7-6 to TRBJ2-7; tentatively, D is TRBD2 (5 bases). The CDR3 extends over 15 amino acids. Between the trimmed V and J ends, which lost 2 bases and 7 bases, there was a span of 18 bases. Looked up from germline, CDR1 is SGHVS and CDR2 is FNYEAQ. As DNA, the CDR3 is TGTGCCAGCAGCTTACTCAGCCGTGGGGAGCAAGAGCAGTACTTC. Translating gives CASSLLSRGEQEQYF.

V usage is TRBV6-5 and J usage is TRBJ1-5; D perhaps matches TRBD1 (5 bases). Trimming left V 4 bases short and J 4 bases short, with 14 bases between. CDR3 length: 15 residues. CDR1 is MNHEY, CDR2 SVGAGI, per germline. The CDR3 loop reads CASSSGLLGNQPQHF. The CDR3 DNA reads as TGTGCCAGCAGTTCGGGACTTTTAGGGAATCAGCCCCAGCATTTT.

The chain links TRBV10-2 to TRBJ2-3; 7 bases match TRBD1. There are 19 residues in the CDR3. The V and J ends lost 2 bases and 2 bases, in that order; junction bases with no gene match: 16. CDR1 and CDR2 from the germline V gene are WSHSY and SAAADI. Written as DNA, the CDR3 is TGCGCCAGCAGTGAGGCCGACAGGGTACTTTCTCTTTTCACAGATACGCAGTATTTT. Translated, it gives CASSEADRVLSLFTDTQYF.

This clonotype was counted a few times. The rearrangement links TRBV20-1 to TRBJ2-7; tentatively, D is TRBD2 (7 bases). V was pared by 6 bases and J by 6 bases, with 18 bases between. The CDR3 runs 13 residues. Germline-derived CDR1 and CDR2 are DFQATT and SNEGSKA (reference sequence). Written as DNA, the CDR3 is TGCAGTGCGCGACGGGGGGCCGCGGTCGAGCAGTACTTC. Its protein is CSARRGAAVEQYF.

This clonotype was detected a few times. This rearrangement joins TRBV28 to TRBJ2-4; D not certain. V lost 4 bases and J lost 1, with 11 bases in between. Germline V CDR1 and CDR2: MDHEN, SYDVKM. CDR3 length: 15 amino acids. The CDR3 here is CASSYGSLAKNIQYF. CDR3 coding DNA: TGTGCCAGCAGTTACGGGTCCTTGGCCAAAAACATTCAGTACTTC.

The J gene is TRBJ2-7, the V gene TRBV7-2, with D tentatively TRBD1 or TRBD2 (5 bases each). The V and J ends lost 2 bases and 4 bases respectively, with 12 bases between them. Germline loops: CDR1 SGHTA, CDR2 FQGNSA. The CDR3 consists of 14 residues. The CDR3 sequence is CASSLFGTGYEQYF. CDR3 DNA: TGTGCCAGCAGCTTATTTGGGACGGGATACGAGCAGTACTTC.

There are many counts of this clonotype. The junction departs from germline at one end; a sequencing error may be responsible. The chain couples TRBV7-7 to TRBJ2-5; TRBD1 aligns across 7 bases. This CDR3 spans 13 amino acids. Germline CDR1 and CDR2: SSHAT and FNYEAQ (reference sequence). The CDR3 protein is CASSYRGSETQYF. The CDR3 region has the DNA TGTGCTAGCAGTTACAGGGGATCGGAGACCCAGTACTTC.

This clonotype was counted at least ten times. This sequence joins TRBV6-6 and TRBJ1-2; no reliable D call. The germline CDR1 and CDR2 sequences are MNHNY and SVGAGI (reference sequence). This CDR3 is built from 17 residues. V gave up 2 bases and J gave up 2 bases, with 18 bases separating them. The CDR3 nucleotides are TGTGCCAGCAGTTACCCCCGTCGACCCGGGAGGAACTATGGCTACACCTTC. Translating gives CASSYPRRPGRNYGYTF.

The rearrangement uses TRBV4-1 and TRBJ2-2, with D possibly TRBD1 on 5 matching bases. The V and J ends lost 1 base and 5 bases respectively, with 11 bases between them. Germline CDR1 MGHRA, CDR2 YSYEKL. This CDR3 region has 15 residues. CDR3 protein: CASSQVLRATGELFF. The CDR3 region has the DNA TGCGCCAGCAGCCAAGTGCTCAGGGCGACCGGGGAGCTGTTTTTT.

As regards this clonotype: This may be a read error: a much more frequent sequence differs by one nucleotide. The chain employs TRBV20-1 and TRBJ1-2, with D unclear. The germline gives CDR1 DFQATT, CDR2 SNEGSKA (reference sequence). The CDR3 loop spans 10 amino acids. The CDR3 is CGSFNYGYTF. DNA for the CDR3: TGCGGTTCCTTTAACTATGGCTACACCTTC.

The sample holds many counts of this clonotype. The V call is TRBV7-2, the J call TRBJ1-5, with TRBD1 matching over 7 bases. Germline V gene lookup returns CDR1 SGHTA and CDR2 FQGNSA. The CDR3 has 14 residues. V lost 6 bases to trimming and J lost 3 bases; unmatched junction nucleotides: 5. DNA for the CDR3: TGTGCCAGCAGTCACGGGACAGCCAATCAGCCCCAGCATTTT. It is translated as CASSHGTANQPQHF.

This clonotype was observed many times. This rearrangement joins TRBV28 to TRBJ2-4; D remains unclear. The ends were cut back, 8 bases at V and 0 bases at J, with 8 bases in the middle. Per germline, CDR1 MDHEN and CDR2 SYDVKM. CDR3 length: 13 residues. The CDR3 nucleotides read TGTGCCAGCGAAAGCTTAGCCAAAAACATTCAGTACTTC. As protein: CASESLAKNIQYF. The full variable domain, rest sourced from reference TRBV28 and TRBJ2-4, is DVKVTQSSRYLVKRTGEKVFLECVQDMDHENMFWYRQDPGLGLRLIYFSYDVKMKEKGDIPEGYSVSREKKERFSLILESASTNQTSMYLCASESLAKNIQYFGAGTRLSVL.

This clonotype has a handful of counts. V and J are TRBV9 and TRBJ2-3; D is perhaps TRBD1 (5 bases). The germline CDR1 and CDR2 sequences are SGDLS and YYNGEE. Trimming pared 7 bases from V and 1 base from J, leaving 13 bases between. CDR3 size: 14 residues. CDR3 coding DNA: TGTGCCAGCGGTGCTCCAGGGCGCACAGATACGCAGTATTTT. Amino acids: CASGAPGRTDTQYF.

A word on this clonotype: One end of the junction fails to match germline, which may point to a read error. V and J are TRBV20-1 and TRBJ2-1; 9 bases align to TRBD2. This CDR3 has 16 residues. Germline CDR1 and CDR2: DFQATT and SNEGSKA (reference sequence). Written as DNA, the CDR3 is TGCAGTTCTAGAGATGGTTCTAGCGGGGCCTACAATGAGCAGTTCTTC. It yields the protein CSSRDGSSGAYNEQFF.

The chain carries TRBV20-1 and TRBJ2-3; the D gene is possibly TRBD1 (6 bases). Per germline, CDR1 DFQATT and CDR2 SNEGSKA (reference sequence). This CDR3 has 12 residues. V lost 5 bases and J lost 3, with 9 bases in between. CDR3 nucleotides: TGCAGTGCTTATGGACAGACAGATACGCAGTATTTT. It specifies CSAYGQTDTQYF.

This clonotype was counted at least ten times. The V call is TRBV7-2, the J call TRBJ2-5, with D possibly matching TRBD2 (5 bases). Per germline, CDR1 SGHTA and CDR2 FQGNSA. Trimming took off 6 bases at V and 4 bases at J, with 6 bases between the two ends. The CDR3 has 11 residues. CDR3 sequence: CASRRGETQYF. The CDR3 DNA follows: TGTGCCAGCAGACGGGGAGAGACCCAGTACTTC.